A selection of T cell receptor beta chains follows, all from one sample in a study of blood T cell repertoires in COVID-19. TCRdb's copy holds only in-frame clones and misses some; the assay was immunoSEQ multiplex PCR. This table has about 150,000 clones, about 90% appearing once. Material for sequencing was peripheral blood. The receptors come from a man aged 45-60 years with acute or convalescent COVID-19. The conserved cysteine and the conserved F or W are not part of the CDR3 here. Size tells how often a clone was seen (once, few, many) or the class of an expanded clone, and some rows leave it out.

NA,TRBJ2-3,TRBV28,ASSSTGGGTDTQY
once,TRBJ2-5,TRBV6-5,ASRGVAATQETQY
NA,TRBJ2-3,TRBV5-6,ASSLGLGGDTQY
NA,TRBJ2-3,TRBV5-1,ASSLDGGGGNTQY
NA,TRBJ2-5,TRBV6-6,ASSYSSAGAETQY
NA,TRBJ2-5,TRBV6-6,ASSLQAAIQETQY
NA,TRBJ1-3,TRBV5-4,ASSLQAGTGNTIY
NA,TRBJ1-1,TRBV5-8,ASSPWTGVTRTEAF
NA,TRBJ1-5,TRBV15,ATSTDRVTQPQH
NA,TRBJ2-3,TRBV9,ASSAQYSGGAKDTQY
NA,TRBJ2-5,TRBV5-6,ASSVMSPPQETQY
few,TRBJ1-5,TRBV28,ASSTTGTVNQPQH
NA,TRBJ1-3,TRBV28,ASSWQGNTIY
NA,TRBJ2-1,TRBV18,ASSPPSPRDEQF
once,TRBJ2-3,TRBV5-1,ASSIGLDTSTDTQY
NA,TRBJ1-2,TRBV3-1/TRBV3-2,ASSNKDRGGYGYT
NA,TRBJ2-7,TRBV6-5,ASRTWTSGSYEQY
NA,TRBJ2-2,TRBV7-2,ASSLVGTGAGELF
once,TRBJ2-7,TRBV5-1,ASSSGHSYEQY
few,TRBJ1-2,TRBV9,ASSDPGQQGYT
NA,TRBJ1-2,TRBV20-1,SGRAVGYT
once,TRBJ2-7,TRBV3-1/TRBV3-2,ASSQPRTSGYEQY
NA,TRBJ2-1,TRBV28,ASSLGGGGSRDNEQF
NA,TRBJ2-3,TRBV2,ASSGLVPVVRQY
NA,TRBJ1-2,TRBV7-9,ASSLASQGNGYT
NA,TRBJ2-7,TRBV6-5,ASRLPLAGEYEQY
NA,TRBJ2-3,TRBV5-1,ASSLPGTGFTDTQY
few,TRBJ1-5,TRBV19,ASTSTESSNQPQH
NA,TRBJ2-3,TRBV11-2,ASSARLAGSTDTQY
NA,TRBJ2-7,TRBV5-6,ASSPPWREDEQY
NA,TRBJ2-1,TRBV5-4,ASSLGTSGYNEQF
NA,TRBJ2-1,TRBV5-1,ASSLGGLAGNEQF
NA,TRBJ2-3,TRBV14,ASSQGRFTDTQY
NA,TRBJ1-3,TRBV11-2,ASSPQQASGNTIY
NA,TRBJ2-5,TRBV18,ASSPADIQETQY
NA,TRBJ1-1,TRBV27,ASSSTGGKTEAF
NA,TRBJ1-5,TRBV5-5,ASSFRQGGNQPQH
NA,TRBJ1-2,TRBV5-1,ASSLANVANYGYT
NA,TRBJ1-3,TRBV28,ASSFDRVGNTIY
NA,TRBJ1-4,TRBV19,ATNDLQGNEKLF
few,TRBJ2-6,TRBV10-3,AISEGGVTGAPGANVLT
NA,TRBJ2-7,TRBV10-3,AIKGGRESSWEQY
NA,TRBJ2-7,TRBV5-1,ASSWDSGYEQY
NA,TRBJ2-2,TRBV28,ASSLQEGTGELF
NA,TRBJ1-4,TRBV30,AWSVRGKNEKLF
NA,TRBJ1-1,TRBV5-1,ASSLAQGTPNTEAF
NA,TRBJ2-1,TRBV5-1,ASSLAPGLEYNEQF
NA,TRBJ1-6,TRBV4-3,ASSQERGRGRSPLH
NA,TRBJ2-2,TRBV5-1,ASSFSAGGAGELF
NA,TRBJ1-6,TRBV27,ASRLALDRANSPLH
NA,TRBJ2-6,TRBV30,AWLGLSGANVLT
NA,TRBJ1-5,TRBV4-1,ASSQEGGQGQPQH
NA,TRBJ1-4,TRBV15,ATSSPDRGLGEKLF
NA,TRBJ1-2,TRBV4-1,ASSRQLGAGGYT
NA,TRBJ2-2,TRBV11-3,ASSLFDRAGELF
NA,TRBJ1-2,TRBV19,ASSTLGSGSGYGYT
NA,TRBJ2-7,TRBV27,ASSFREDSYEQY
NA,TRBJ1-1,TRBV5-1,ASSLHGTEAF
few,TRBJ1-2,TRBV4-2,ASSQEAGNNYGYT